Listed below are T cell receptor beta chains from one sample, sequenced in a study of beta chain features in type 1 diabetes. Clones were read by immunoSEQ multiplex PCR, and TCRdb kept only the in-frame ones, dropping some. The top ten hold about 0.58% of the sample, which has 150,000 to 200,000 clones, 10% to 15% seen once. The sample was central memory CD4+ T cells from blood. The receptors were gathered from a woman aged 18-29 years in good health. CDR3s include the opening cysteine and the closing phenylalanine or tryptophan. D genes are given only for firm matches. Clone sizes are given selectively: once, few, many, or a class where the clone is expanded.

J | V | D | size | DNA | CDR3
TRBJ2-3 | TRBV7-9 | TRBD2 | . | TGTGCCAGCAGCGTACGACTAGCGGGAGGCACAGATACGCAGTATTTT | CASSVRLAGGTDTQYF
TRBJ2-2 | TRBV7-2 | TRBD1 | . | TGTGCCAGCAGCTTACCCAGGGGGCAGATCGGGGAGCTGTTTTTT | CASSLPRGQIGELFF
TRBJ2-7 | TRBV18 | . | . | TGTGCCAGCTCACCACCGTCCCAGGTATCCTACGAGCAGTACTTC | CASSPPSQVSYEQYF
TRBJ2-3 | TRBV5-1 | . | few | TGCGCCAGCAGCTTGGAAATAGCGGATCCATGGGGTACGCAGTATTTT | CASSLEIADPWGTQYF
TRBJ1-5 | TRBV30 | . | few | TGTGCCTGGAGTGTACGAAGGGACGGGGGTCAGCCCCAGCATTTT | CAWSVRRDGGQPQHF
TRBJ1-1 | TRBV6-1 | TRBD1 | . | TGTGCCAGCAGTGCCGGGACAGGGAGAGGAGGCACTGAAGCTTTCTTT | CASSAGTGRGGTEAFF
TRBJ2-3 | TRBV29-1 | TRBD1 | few | TGCAGCGCTCCGGACAGGGGGTGGACAGATACGCAGTATTTT | CSAPDRGWTDTQYF
TRBJ2-7 | TRBV5-4 | TRBD2 | few | TGTGCCAGCCTACCCACGGGCGGGAGTAGGAACGAGCAGTACTTC | CASLPTGGSRNEQYF
TRBJ1-2 | TRBV2 | TRBD1 | few | TGTGCCAGCAGTGAGAACAGGGGAGGCTACACCTTC | CASSENRGGYTF
TRBJ2-7 | TRBV2 | TRBD1 | few | TGTGCCAGCAGATCGGGACAGGGGGCTCTCTACGAGCAGTACTTC | CASRSGQGALYEQYF
TRBJ2-3 | TRBV15 | . | . | TGTGCCACCAGCAGAGAACTAACTAGCACAGATACGCAGTATTTT | CATSRELTSTDTQYF
TRBJ2-5 | TRBV5-1 | . | few | TGCGCCAGCAGCTGGGGGCCCCAAGAGACCCAGTACTTC | CASSWGPQETQYF
TRBJ2-1 | TRBV5-6 | . | many | TGTGCCAGCAGCTTGCCTAGCTCCTACAATGAGCAGTTCTTC | CASSLPSSYNEQFF
TRBJ1-4 | TRBV5-1 | . | . | TGCGCCAGCAGCTTGGCACAATCCCTTAATGAAAAACTGTTTTTT | CASSLAQSLNEKLFF
TRBJ1-1 | TRBV9 | TRBD1 | few | TGTGCCAGCAGCGCGGGACAGGGTCTTGTCAAGGCTTTCTTT | CASSAGQGLVKAFF
TRBJ1-5 | TRBV6-5 | TRBD1 | few | TGTGCCAGCAGTTACGGACAGGGTAGCAATCAGCCCCAGCATTTT | CASSYGQGSNQPQHF
TRBJ2-7 | TRBV9 | . | few | TGTGCCAGCAGCCACCTAGGACTAGAGCAGTACTTC | CASSHLGLEQYF
TRBJ2-7 | TRBV19 | . | few | TGTGCCAGTACCCGGACAGTTACTTCGGGATCCTACGAGCAGTACTTC | CASTRTVTSGSYEQYF
TRBJ2-5 | TRBV18 | . | . | TGTGCCAGCTCACCACGGAACCGGGACACTCCCCTCCAAGAGACCCAGTACTTC | CASSPRNRDTPLQETQYF
TRBJ2-4 | TRBV11-2 | . | few | TGTGCCAGCAGCTTAGAGGGCAGGGTGGCCAAAAACATTCAGTACTTC | CASSLEGRVAKNIQYF
TRBJ2-2 | TRBV7-9 | TRBD2 | few | TGTGCCAGCAGCCTAGTAGCGGGCCCGACCACCGGGGAGCTGTTTTTT | CASSLVAGPTTGELFF
TRBJ1-1 | TRBV11-1 | . | . | TGTGCCAGCACCCGGAACAGGAACACTGAAGCTTTCTTT | CASTRNRNTEAFF
TRBJ2-2 | TRBV13 | TRBD2 | . | TGTGCCAGCAGCCACGGGACTAGGCGCACCGGGGAGCTGTTTTTT | CASSHGTRRTGELFF
TRBJ1-1 | TRBV9 | . | . | TGTGCCAGCAGCCCGCAGGGAAAGAACACTGAAGCTTTCTTT | CASSPQGKNTEAFF
TRBJ2-5 | TRBV6-5 | . | few | TGTGCCAGCGCCGAACGGTTCGGGTGGACCCAGTACTTC | CASAERFGWTQYF
TRBJ2-2 | TRBV7-3 | . | few | TGTGCCAGCAGCGCCCAGGGACTTTTAACCGGGGAGCTGTTTTTT | CASSAQGLLTGELFF
TRBJ2-4 | TRBV7-3 | . | . | TGTGCCAGCAGCCCCTCCGCGGGGCAGGGAAACATTCAGTACTTC | CASSPSAGQGNIQYF
TRBJ2-7 | TRBV5-1 | TRBD2 | . | TGCGCCAGCAGCTTGGCCCCAGCGGGAGCCTACGAGCAGTACTTC | CASSLAPAGAYEQYF
TRBJ1-5 | TRBV27 | . | . | TGTGCCAGCAGTAATCTTGGAGGGGACCTCAATCAGCCCCAGCATTTT | CASSNLGGDLNQPQHF
TRBJ2-1 | TRBV25-1 | . | few | TGTGCCAGCAGTGAAGCCGGGTACAATGAGCAGTTCTTC | CASSEAGYNEQFF
TRBJ2-1 | TRBV30 | . | many | TGTGCCTGGAGTGCCGTGTCGGGGTACAATGAGCAGTTCTTC | CAWSAVSGYNEQFF
TRBJ2-3 | TRBV7-2 | TRBD2 | . | TGTGCCAGCAGCCCGAGACTAGCGGGAGGGCGCGATACGCAGTATTTT | CASSPRLAGGRDTQYF
TRBJ1-1 | TRBV11-1 | . | . | TGTGCCAGCAGCTTCACGGTCATGAACACTGAAGCTTTCTTT | CASSFTVMNTEAFF
TRBJ1-2 | TRBV29-1 | TRBD1 | . | TGCAGCGTTAGTCGACAGGGGGCTAACTATGGCTACACCTTC | CSVSRQGANYGYTF
TRBJ2-1 | TRBV7-3 | TRBD2 | . | TGTGCCAGCAGCTTAACGACCGGGAGGAACAATGAGCAGTTCTTC | CASSLTTGRNNEQFF